This TCR beta chain is drawn from a study of T cell repertoires in cytomegalovirus infection. This clonotype was seen a handful of times. Antigen: not known. TCRdb fed the reads into MiXCR, producing one record per CDR3 protein. The sample yields about 470,000 distinct CDR3 sequences, roughly 42% seen once. The origin of this receptor is a human donor in good health (CMV status not recorded). Some clones in this sample may be carry-over from other donors' samples. The material was cultured PBMCs, obtained from culture after CMV antigen stimulation.

DNA of the CDR3: TGTGCCAGCAGCTTCGCAAACGGCAACATTCAGTACTTC. Amino acid sequence: CASSFANGNIQYF. The chain is built from TRBV7-2 and TRBJ2-4, with unresolved D. V dropped 3 bases and J dropped 7 bases, with 10 bases sitting between them. The germline gives CDR1 SGHTA, CDR2 FQGNSA. The CDR3 loop spans 13 amino acids.